Below are 24 T cell receptor beta chains sequenced from a single sample in a study of read filtering for tumor transcriptome and immune sequencing. From about 400 ng of RNA, a library with molecular barcoded alpha/delta and beta/gamma adaptors was made. Via MiXCR, TCRdb re-called the reads, giving one row per CDR3 protein. This table has 75,000 to 95,000 distinct CDR3 sequences, 12% appearing once. The sequenced material came from a population of CD138-negative cells sorted from bone marrow. The receptors shown here come from a donor at least 40 years old with multiple myeloma.

The gene calls are TRBV29-1 and TRBJ2-5; D remains unclear. The ends were cut back, 0 bases at V and 5 bases at J, with 10 bases in the middle. Germline CDR1 is SQVTM and CDR2 is ANQGSEA. This CDR3 is built from 13 residues. The CDR3 nucleotides are TGCAGCGTTGAAGAGTCTAGGCGGGAGACCCAGTACTTC. Translation gives CSVEESRRETQYF.

This clonotype turned up a few times. J is TRBJ2-5 and V is TRBV4-2; 8 positions match TRBD2. Germline V gene data show CDR1 as LGHNA and CDR2 as YNFKEQ. This CDR3 comprises 16 residues. Trimming at V came to 4 bases and at J to 1 base, leaving 8 bases not matched to a gene. The CDR3 DNA sequence: TGTGCCAGCAGCCCCCTTATTAGCGGGATCCAAGAGACCCAGTACTTC. It encodes CASSPLISGIQETQYF.

This clonotype was counted ten times or more. V is TRBV5-6 and J is TRBJ1-1; 7 nucleotides align to TRBD1. Germline CDR1 reads SGHDT; CDR2 reads YYEEEE. Trimming took 5 bases from V and 5 from J; bases not matched to a gene: 6. The CDR3 extends over 13 amino acids. The CDR3 sequence: CASSSGTVTEAFF. CDR3 DNA sequence: TGTGCCAGCAGTTCCGGGACAGTAACTGAAGCTTTCTTT.

This clonotype was counted ten times or more. The chain carries TRBV19 and TRBJ2-2; D ambiguous. The CDR3 spans 14 residues. The germline gives CDR1 LNHDA, CDR2 SQIVND (reference sequence). The V end was cut by 1 base, the J end by 4 bases, with 7 bases between. CDR3 protein: CASSIGGFTGELFF. The CDR3 bases are TGTGCCAGTAGTATAGGAGGTTTCACCGGGGAGCTGTTTTTT.

There are a few counts of this clonotype. The gene calls are TRBV29-1 and TRBJ2-7, with 7 bases identical to TRBD2. Germline V lookup: CDR1 SQVTM, CDR2 ANQGSEA. The CDR3 totals 14 residues. V was pared by 2 bases and J by 0 bases, with 4 bases of the junction left unmatched. The DNA for the CDR3 is TGCAGCGTTGAATTAGCGGGCAGCTCCTACGAGCAGTACTTC. Encoded protein: CSVELAGSSYEQYF.

This clonotype has a handful of counts. The junction differs from germline at one of its ends, possibly a read error. V gene TRBV28 combines with J gene TRBJ1-1, with D perhaps matching TRBD1 (5 bases). This CDR3 is built from 13 residues. Looked up from germline, CDR1 is MDHEN and CDR2 is SYDVKM. The CDR3 DNA is TGTGCCAGCCGGGGGGGTTGGAACACTGAAGCTCTCTTT. Translating it yields CASRGGWNTEALF. Looking up the rest from reference TRBV28 and TRBJ1-1 gives the full variable domain: DVKVTQSSRYLVKRTGEKVFLECVQDMDHENMFWYRQDPGLGLRLIYFSYDVKMKEKGDIPEGYSVSREKKERFSLILESASTNQTSMYLCASRGGWNTEALFGQGTRLTVV.

To note about this clonotype: A read error may be the cause here, since a much bigger clone is one base away. CDR3 loop: CASSPQGETRYF. CDR3 DNA: TGTGCCAGCAGTCCACAGGGGGAGACCCGGTACTTC. The chain carries TRBV7-9 and TRBJ2-5; 8 nucleotides agree with TRBD1. Per germline, CDR1 SEHNR and CDR2 FQNEAQ (reference sequence). The CDR3 is made up of 12 amino acids.

V is TRBV29-1 and J is TRBJ1-3; D is uncertain. The CDR3 runs to 14 residues. Per germline, CDR1 SQVTM and CDR2 ANQGSEA. The V end was cut by 2 bases, the J end by 0 bases, with 8 bases between. CDR3 protein: CSVEPQTSGNTIYF. In DNA, the CDR3 is TGCAGCGTTGAACCACAGACCTCTGGAAACACCATATATTTT.

This clonotype has a count of ten or more. The chain uses TRBV6-2 or TRBV6-3 and TRBJ1-1; tentatively, D is TRBD1 (5 bases). CDR1 and CDR2 (germline): MNHEY, SVGEGT. With 7 bases removed from V and 7 bases from J, the gap between germline ends came to 22 bases. This CDR3 spans 15 amino acids. The CDR3 reads CASTKRGRGTFEAFF. In nucleotides, the CDR3 is TGTGCCAGCACCAAACGGGGTCGGGGGACCTTTGAAGCTTTCTTT.

This clonotype was counted a few times. This chain joins TRBV20-1 and TRBJ2-1; D might be TRBD1 or TRBD2, each matching 5 bases. Trimming left V 5 bases short and J 2 bases short, with 16 bases between. The CDR3 loop spans 15 amino acids. Germline assignment: CDR1 DFQATT and CDR2 SNEGSKA (reference sequence). Here the CDR3 DNA reads TGCAGTGCTCCGACCGGGACCGACCCCTACAATGAGCAGTTCTTC. Translation gives CSAPTGTDPYNEQFF.

This clonotype was recorded at least ten times. The CDR3 spells CASSKVAGVTGELFF. CDR3 DNA: TGTGCCAGCAGCAAAGTAGCGGGAGTCACCGGGGAGCTGTTTTTT. The V call is TRBV3-1, the J call TRBJ2-2; 9 bases are shared with TRBD2. After removal of 5 bases from V and 4 bases from J, the junction contained 5 bases not matched to a gene. Looked up from germline, CDR1 is LGHDT and CDR2 is YNNKEL (reference sequence). The CDR3 length is 15 residues.

As for this clonotype: One base away lies a much larger clone, so this may be a sequencing read error. V gene TRBV29-1 combines with J gene TRBJ2-1, with a tentative D call TRBD2 (6 bases). V lost 7 bases and J 3 bases, leaving 13 bases between the germline ends. This CDR3 is 13 amino acids long. Germline CDR1 reads SQVTM; CDR2 reads ANQGSEA. The CDR3 nucleotides read TGCAGCGATCGCACCGGGGGCTACAATGAGCAGTTCTTC. Translation: CSDRTGGYNEQFF.

Only a few counts were recorded for this clonotype. The J gene is TRBJ1-2, the V gene TRBV12-3 or TRBV12-4, with D possibly being TRBD1 (6 bases). CDR3 size: 14 residues. V was trimmed by 5 bases and J by 5 bases, leaving 15 bases between them. This chain's CDR3 is CASSKQGDSYGYTF. In DNA form, the CDR3 reads TGTGCCAGCAGTAAACAGGGTGACTCTTATGGCTACACCTTC.

This clonotype was counted ten times or more. This sequence joins TRBV18 and TRBJ1-5, with D unresolved. Germline lookup yields CDR1 KGHSH and CDR2 LQKENI. The CDR3 totals 13 residues. V was shortened by 3 bases and J by 11 bases, with 14 bases between the two germline ends. The CDR3 spells CASSPERIQAQHF. CDR3 in DNA: TGTGCCAGCTCACCCGAACGGATTCAAGCCCAGCATTTT.

There are many counts of this clonotype. The rearrangement uses TRBV5-1 and TRBJ2-7; the match to TRBD1 covers 9 bases. The germline gives CDR1 SGHRS, CDR2 YFSETQ. The J segment lost 4 bases and the V segment lost 4 bases, leaving 6 bases of the junction unmatched. CDR3 size: 14 residues. As DNA, the CDR3 is TGCGCCAGCAGCGAGGGACAGGGCGCTTACGAGCAGTACTTC. As protein: CASSEGQGAYEQYF.

Many counts were recorded for this clonotype. The rearrangement joins TRBV7-9 to TRBJ2-2; 10 bases agree with TRBD1. The length of the CDR3 is 16 residues. Looked up from germline, CDR1 is SEHNR and CDR2 is FQNEAQ (reference sequence). The J segment lost 0 bases and the V segment lost 5 bases, leaving 3 bases of the junction unmatched. The CDR3 nucleotides read TGTGCCAGCAGCCTCGGGACAGGGGCGAACACCGGGGAGCTGTTTTTT. It translates to CASSLGTGANTGELFF.

This clonotype was observed many times. The rearrangement joins TRBV19 to TRBJ2-7; maybe TRBD2 (6 bases). The CDR3 runs to 14 residues. With 2 bases removed from V and 6 bases from J, the gap between germline ends came to 14 bases. CDR1 and CDR2 from the germline V gene are LNHDA and SQIVND (reference sequence). The CDR3 spells CASSISAGTREQYF. The CDR3 region has the DNA TGTGCCAGTAGTATATCTGCGGGAACTCGCGAGCAGTACTTC.

This clonotype was detected many times. V is TRBV12-3 or TRBV12-4 and J is TRBJ2-7, with TRBD2 matching over 13 bases. The CDR3 sequence is 15 residues long. Trimming removed 6 bases from V and 1 base from J; junction bases left unmatched: 3. CDR3 DNA sequence: TGTGCCAGCAGGTCACTAGCGGGAGGGTCCTACGAGCAGTACTTC. Protein sequence: CASRSLAGGSYEQYF.

Ten or more counts support this clonotype. The chain combines TRBV2 with TRBJ1-4; D ambiguous. Germline CDR1 SNHLY, CDR2 FYNNEI. Deletions cut 4 bases from V and 8 bases from J, with 11 bases between. The CDR3 contains 13 residues. CDR3 DNA sequence: TGTGCCAGCAGTGCCGGTTCAACCGAAAAACTGTTTTTT. Amino acid sequence: CASSAGSTEKLFF.

This clonotype was seen ten or more times. The CDR3: CSAPSTGGSYEQYF. DNA of the CDR3: TGCAGTGCTCCGTCCACGGGCGGTTCCTACGAGCAGTACTTC. V is TRBV20-1 and J is TRBJ2-7; D is ambiguous. The germline V gene encodes CDR1 DFQATT and CDR2 SNEGSKA (reference sequence). V was trimmed by 5 bases and J by 1 base, leaving 15 bases between them. The CDR3 spans 14 residues.

In this sample, this clonotype turned up many times. V gene TRBV24-1 combines with J gene TRBJ2-1, with a weak D call TRBD2 (5 bases). The CDR3 spans 12 residues. Between the trimmed V and J ends, which lost 5 bases and 6 bases, there was a span of 7 bases. The V gene's germline CDR1 is KGHDR and CDR2 SFDVKD. CDR3 residues: CATSGGPNEQFF. CDR3 DNA: TGTGCCACCAGTGGCGGGCCCAATGAGCAGTTCTTC.

This clonotype was counted ten times or more. This chain connects TRBV12-3 or TRBV12-4 to TRBJ1-1; TRBD1 is a possible D gene (5 bases). Trimming shortened V by 3 bases and J by 1 base, and 12 bases separated the two germline ends. This CDR3 region has 15 residues. CDR3 coding DNA: TGTGCCAGCAGTTTTAGGGGTGGTGGGAACACTGAAGCTTTCTTT. Translated: CASSFRGGGNTEAFF.

This clonotype was seen repeatedly, ten times or more. V gene TRBV29-1 combines with J gene TRBJ1-5, with D possibly matching TRBD1 (6 bases). Trimming removed 0 bases at V and 5 bases at J, with 20 bases between. The germline gives CDR1 SQVTM, CDR2 ANQGSEA. The CDR3 has 17 amino acids. The CDR3 region has the DNA TGCAGCGTTGAAGATCACCGGGGGCGAGGGGGGGATCAGCCCCAGCATTTT. Protein product: CSVEDHRGRGGDQPQHF.

This clonotype has ten or more counts. The CDR3 nucleotides are TGTGCCAGCCTCCGGGACAGGGGCAACGAGCAGTACTTC. Encoded protein: CASLRDRGNEQYF. V and J are TRBV2 and TRBJ2-7, with 10 bases fitting TRBD1. CDR1 is SNHLY, CDR2 FYNNEI, per germline. The CDR3 has 13 amino acids. The ends lost 8 bases at V and 5 bases at J; junction bases unmatched: 6.